The T cell receptor (beta chain) described here comes from a study of early T cells in non-severe SARS-CoV-2 infection. Overall study context: The study sequenced bulk RNA from unsorted whole blood, with chains unpaired. General study findings and limits: Clonotype matching in VDJdb favored anti-spike CD8 responses and did not capture private and CD4 specificities.

Individual cDNA molecules received unique molecular identifiers. Each CDR3 protein gets one entry after TCRdb re-called the 5' RACE reads with MiXCR. The sample comprises roughly 50,000 distinct CDR3 sequences, less than 9.5% of which are singletons, and more than 9% rests with the top ten. The table lists this clonotype with many counts. Antigen specificity is unknown. The sequenced sample was whole blood, obtained at baseline. The sequence was obtained from an adult who was a healthcare worker with PCR-confirmed SARS-CoV-2 infection or an uninfected control (not recorded which).

The CDR3: CASSFSRGMNTEAFF. In DNA, the CDR3 is TGTGCCAGCAGTTTTAGTCGGGGAATGAACACTGAAGCTTTCTTT. The chain uses TRBV27 and TRBJ1-1; D is unclear. The CDR3 runs 15 residues. V was cut by 3 bases and J by 0 bases, with 11 bases left in between. Germline CDR1 MNHEY, CDR2 SMNVEV (reference sequence).